What follows describes a single T cell receptor beta chain. Its antigen is undetermined. CDR1 is ENHRY, CDR2 SYGVKD, per germline. V was trimmed by 11 bases and J by 1 base, leaving 17 bases between them. This CDR3 spans 14 amino acids. The data derive from a study of T cells in localized non-small cell lung cancer. Points from the study as a whole: Longer overall survival was seen with higher T cell density measured in blood.

Profiled with immunoSEQ multiplex PCR; TCRdb holds only in-frame clones, not every one. The repertoire consists of around 39,000 clones, with around nine tenths occurring once and the leading ten covering roughly 2.5%. The sample was peripheral blood, taken before any cancer treatment. This chain links TRBV10-3 with TRBJ2-5, with D maybe TRBD2 (6 bases). The receptor was isolated from a woman aged 35 to 75 with stage I lung adenocarcinoma. The CDR3 protein is CASRDSEVQETQYF. For the CDR3, the DNA is TGTGCCTCCCGGGACTCGGAGGTCCAAGAGACCCAGTACTTC.